This TCR beta chain was observed in a study of post-analysis software for immune sequencing data. Built from TCR beta cDNA, the libraries had unique molecular identifiers in them. TCRdb ran MiXCR on the PCR reads and lists one entry per CDR3 protein. The data contain hundreds of thousands of distinct CDR3 sequences, roughly 40% of them singletons. Study-level points and caveats: Five or six TRBV segments, TRBV5-6, TRBV5-1 and TRBV20-1 among them, were found more frequent in patients than controls. The normalized Chao1 diversity of multiple sclerosis patients was significantly lower than that of controls. Under the F measure, samples that were prepared in one batch clustered strongly together.

Details on this clonotype: Its cognate antigen is unknown.

The germline V gene has CDR1 MNHEY and CDR2 SVGAGI. V was shortened by 6 bases and J by 1 base, with 12 bases between the two germline ends. This CDR3 is 14 amino acids long. The sequence was collected from a girl between 10 and 17 years old with multiple sclerosis. The sequenced sample consisted of blood. This chain joins TRBV6-5 and TRBJ1-1; unclear D gene. The CDR3 protein is CASSRRRGNTEAFF. The CDR3 DNA sequence: TGTGCCAGCAGCCGCCGACGGGGGAACACTGAAGCTTTCTTT.